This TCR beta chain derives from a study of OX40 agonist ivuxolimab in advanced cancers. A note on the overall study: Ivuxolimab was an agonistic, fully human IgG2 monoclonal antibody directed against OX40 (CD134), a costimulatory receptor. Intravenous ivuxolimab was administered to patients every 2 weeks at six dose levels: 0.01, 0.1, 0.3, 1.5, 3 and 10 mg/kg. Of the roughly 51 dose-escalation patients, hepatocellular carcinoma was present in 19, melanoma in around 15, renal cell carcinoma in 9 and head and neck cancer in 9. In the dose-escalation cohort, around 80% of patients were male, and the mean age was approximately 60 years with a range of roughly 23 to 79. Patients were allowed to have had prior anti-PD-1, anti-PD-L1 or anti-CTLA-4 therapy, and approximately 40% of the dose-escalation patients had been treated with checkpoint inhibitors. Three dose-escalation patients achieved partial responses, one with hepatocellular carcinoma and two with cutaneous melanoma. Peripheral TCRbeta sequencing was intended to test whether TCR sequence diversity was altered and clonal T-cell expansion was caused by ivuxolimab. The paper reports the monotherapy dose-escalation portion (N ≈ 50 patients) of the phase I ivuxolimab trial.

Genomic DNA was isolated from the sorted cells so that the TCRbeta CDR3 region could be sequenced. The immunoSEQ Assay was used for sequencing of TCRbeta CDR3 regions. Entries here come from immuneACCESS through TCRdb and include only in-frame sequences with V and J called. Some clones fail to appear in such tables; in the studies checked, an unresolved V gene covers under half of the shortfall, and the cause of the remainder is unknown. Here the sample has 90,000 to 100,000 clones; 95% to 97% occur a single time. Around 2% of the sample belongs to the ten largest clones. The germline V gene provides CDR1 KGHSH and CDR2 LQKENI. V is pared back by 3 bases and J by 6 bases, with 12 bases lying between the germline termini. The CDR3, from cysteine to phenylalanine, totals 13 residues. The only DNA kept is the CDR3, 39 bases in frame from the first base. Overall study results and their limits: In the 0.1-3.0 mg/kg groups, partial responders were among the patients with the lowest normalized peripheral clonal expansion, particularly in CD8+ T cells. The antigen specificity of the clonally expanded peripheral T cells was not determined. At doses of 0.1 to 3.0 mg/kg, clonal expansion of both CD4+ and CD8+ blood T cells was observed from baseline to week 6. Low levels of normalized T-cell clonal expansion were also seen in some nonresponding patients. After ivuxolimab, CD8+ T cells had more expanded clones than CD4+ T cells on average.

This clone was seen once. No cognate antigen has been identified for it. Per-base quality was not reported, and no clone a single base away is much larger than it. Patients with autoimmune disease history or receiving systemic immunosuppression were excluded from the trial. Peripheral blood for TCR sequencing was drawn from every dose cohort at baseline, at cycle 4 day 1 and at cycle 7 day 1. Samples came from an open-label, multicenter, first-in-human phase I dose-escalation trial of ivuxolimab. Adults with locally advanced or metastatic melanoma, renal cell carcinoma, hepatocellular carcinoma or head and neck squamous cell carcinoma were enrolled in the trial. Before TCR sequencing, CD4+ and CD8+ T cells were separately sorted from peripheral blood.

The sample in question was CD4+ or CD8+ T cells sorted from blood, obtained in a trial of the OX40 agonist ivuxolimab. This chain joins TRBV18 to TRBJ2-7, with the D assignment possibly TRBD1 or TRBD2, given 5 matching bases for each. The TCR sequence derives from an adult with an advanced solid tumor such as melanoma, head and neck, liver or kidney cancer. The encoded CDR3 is CASSPDGGSEQYF. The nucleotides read TGTGCCAGCTCACCCGATGGGGGAAGCGAGCAGTACTTC. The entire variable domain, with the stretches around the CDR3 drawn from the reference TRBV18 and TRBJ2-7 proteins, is NAGVMQNPRHLVRRRGQEARLRCSPMKGHSHVYWYRQLPEEGLKFMVYLQKENIIDESGMPKERFSAEFPKEGPSILRIQQVVRGDSAAYFCASSPDGGSEQYFGPGTRLTVT.